The 20 T cell receptor beta chains below all came from one sample that was sequenced in a study of T-cell reconstitution after alpha-beta-depleted transplantation in children. It was with unique molecular identifiers that the TCRbeta library was prepared. One entry per CDR3 protein results from TCRdb running MiXCR on the PCR reads. The sample lists approximately 400,000 distinct CDR3 sequences, roughly 10% occurring once. The sequencing used PBMCs from the stem cell graft donor, collected from the stem cell graft. These receptors were taken from a human donor who donated a stem cell graft to a child with acute myeloid leukemia.

A few counts support this clonotype. This chain joins TRBV7-9 and TRBJ2-7, with D possibly TRBD1 on 6 matching bases. Germline CDR1 is SEHNR and CDR2 is FQNEAQ (reference sequence). V lost 5 bases and J lost 3, with 8 bases in between. The CDR3 covers 12 residues. The CDR3 loop reads CASSKQGYEQYV. CDR3 nucleotide sequence: TGTGCCAGCAGCAAACAGGGCTACGAGCAGTACGTC.

The J gene is TRBJ1-2, the V gene TRBV5-1, with D perhaps TRBD1 (5 bases). Trimming removed 0 bases from V and 8 bases from J, with 17 bases in between. CDR3 length equals 15 residues. Germline loops: CDR1 SGHRS, CDR2 YFSETQ. As DNA, the CDR3 is TGCGCCAGCAGCTTGGGGATAGGGGCGCGGAGAGGCTACACCTTC. Protein sequence: CASSLGIGARRGYTF.

This clonotype was observed a few times. The chain combines TRBV7-6 with TRBJ1-1, with TRBD1 as a possible D gene (5 bases). The CDR3 has 13 residues. The germline CDR1 and CDR2 sequences are SGHVS and FNYEAQ. Trimming left V 1 base short and J 8 bases short, with 11 bases between. CDR3 region: CASSLVPGQEAFF. DNA for the CDR3: TGTGCCAGCAGCTTAGTTCCAGGGCAAGAAGCTTTCTTT.

This clonotype has more than one count but fewer than ten. V usage is TRBV20-1 and J usage is TRBJ2-1; 7 nucleotides match TRBD2. CDR1 DFQATT and CDR2 SNEGSKA come from the germline V gene (reference sequence). V trimming: 6 bases; J trimming: 0 bases; junction bases outside the gene matches: 8. This CDR3 is built from 15 residues. This CDR3 reads CSAKTSDHSYNEQFF. In DNA form, the CDR3 reads TGCAGTGCAAAAACTAGCGACCACTCCTACAATGAGCAGTTCTTC.

The gene calls are TRBV21-1 and TRBJ2-3; TRBD1 is the table's D call and was not checked against the DNA. TRBV21-1 is an annotated pseudogene. There are 16 residues in the CDR3. The CDR3 DNA reads as TGTGCCAGCAGCTGGGGGAGCAGGACCAGCACAGATACGCAGTATTTT. Residues: CASSWGSRTSTDTQYF.

This clonotype was counted only a few times. V gene TRBV6-2 or TRBV6-3 combines with J gene TRBJ1-1, with TRBD1 matching over 9 bases. CDR1 and CDR2 (germline): MNHEY, SVGEGT. This CDR3 contains 15 residues. J was trimmed by 3 bases and V by 4 bases; bases with no gene match: 6. CDR3 DNA sequence: TGTGCCAGCAGTTCCTACACAGGGGGCTACACTGAAGCTTTCTTT. It is translated as CASSSYTGGYTEAFF.

The table lists this clonotype with a few counts. The chain couples TRBV7-9 to TRBJ1-4; D remains unclear. V dropped 5 bases and J dropped 1 base, with 8 bases sitting between them. The germline CDR1 and CDR2 sequences are SEHNR and FQNEAQ (reference sequence). This CDR3 spans 14 amino acids. The CDR3 here is CASSTKQTNEKLFF. DNA of the CDR3: TGTGCCAGCAGCACGAAGCAAACTAATGAAAAACTGTTTTTT.

In its sample, this clonotype was seen many times. J is TRBJ1-1 and V is TRBV4-2, with TRBD1 as a possible D gene (6 bases). Germline CDR1 LGHNA, CDR2 YNFKEQ. The ends were cut back, 7 bases at V and 1 base at J, with 10 bases in the middle. The CDR3 has 13 amino acids. This chain's CDR3 is CASTRTENTEAFF. The CDR3, as DNA: TGTGCCAGCACCCGGACAGAGAACACTGAAGCTTTCTTT.

This clonotype was counted only a few times. The CDR3: CASIGESTDTQYF. The CDR3 nucleotides are TGTGCCAGCATAGGGGAGAGCACAGATACGCAGTATTTT. The chain carries TRBV5-8 and TRBJ2-3; D could derive from TRBD1 or TRBD2 (5 bases each). This CDR3 has 13 amino acids. The germline V and J ends were trimmed by 6 bases and 0 bases, with 8 bases remaining between them. The germline gives CDR1 SGHTS, CDR2 YDEGEE.

This clonotype was counted only a few times. The chain links TRBV29-1 to TRBJ1-2; D is perhaps TRBD1 (5 bases). Trimming cost V 6 bases and J 4 bases, with 12 bases left between them. This CDR3 region has 12 residues. Germline V lookup: CDR1 SQVTM, CDR2 ANQGSEA. As DNA, the CDR3 is TGCAGCGTCGGCGGGGGACCCTATGGCTACACCTTC. Translation: CSVGGGPYGYTF.

This chain connects TRBV12-3 or TRBV12-4 to TRBJ2-1, with 7 positions matching TRBD1. The V and J ends lost 4 bases and 5 bases, in that order; junction bases with no gene match: 8. This CDR3 spans 15 amino acids. The CDR3 sequence: CASSSPGGVDNEQFF. CDR3 in DNA: TGTGCCAGCAGTTCTCCAGGGGGTGTTGACAATGAGCAGTTCTTC.

This clonotype was seen more than once but under ten times. The chain is built from TRBV7-2 and TRBJ2-7; unclear D gene. Trimming took 4 bases from V and 0 from J, leaving 10 bases between them. CDR1 is SGHTA, CDR2 FQGNSA, per germline. This CDR3 is built from 14 residues. In DNA form, the CDR3 reads TGTGCCAGCAGCTCCCCTCGCTCCTCCTACGAGCAGTACTTC. Protein product: CASSSPRSSYEQYF.

This clonotype was seen more than once but under ten times. This rearrangement joins TRBV10-3 to TRBJ2-1; 7 bases map to TRBD2. Germline values: CDR1 ENHRY, CDR2 SYGVKD. This CDR3 is 16 amino acids long. V lost 0 bases to trimming and J lost 1 base; unmatched junction nucleotides: 3. In DNA, the CDR3 is TGTGCCATCAGTGAGTCGTACGGGAGGTCCTACAATGAGCAGTTCTTC. Amino acids: CAISESYGRSYNEQFF.

In its sample, this clonotype was seen many times. The rearrangement links TRBV10-3 to TRBJ2-1; a possible D gene is TRBD2 (6 bases). V was trimmed by 10 bases and J by 4 bases, leaving 17 bases between them. Germline-derived CDR1 and CDR2 are ENHRY and SYGVKD. The CDR3 runs to 14 residues. Here the CDR3 reads CATYVGTGYNEQFF. CDR3 bases: TGTGCCACCTATGTCGGGACTGGGTACAATGAGCAGTTCTTC.

This clonotype was detected many times. This chain joins TRBV5-1 and TRBJ2-1; D gene uncertain. Between the trimmed V and J ends, which lost 0 bases and 7 bases, there was a span of 11 bases. The CDR3 is 14 residues long. Germline CDR1 SGHRS, CDR2 YFSETQ. The CDR3 bases are TGCGCCAGCAGCTTGGACGCGCTGGCAAATGAGCAGTTCTTC. Translating gives CASSLDALANEQFF. Filled out from reference TRBV5-1 and TRBJ2-1, the complete variable domain reads KAGVTQTPRYLIKTRGQQVTLSCSPISGHRSVSWYQQTPGQGLQFLFEYFSETQRNKGNFPGRFSGRQFSNSRSEMNVSTLELGDSALYLCASSLDALANEQFFGPGTRLTVL.

The rearrangement joins TRBV30 to TRBJ2-3, with D unclear. The CDR3 spans 13 residues. The V end was cut by 2 bases, the J end by 0 bases, with 6 bases between. Per germline, CDR1 GTSNPN and CDR2 SVGIG (reference sequence). The CDR3 reads CAWSPASTDTQYF. The DNA of the CDR3 is TGTGCCTGGAGTCCCGCTAGCACAGATACGCAGTATTTT.

The rearrangement uses TRBV6-2 or TRBV6-3 and TRBJ2-7, with 7 bases that match TRBD1. V shed 5 bases and J 2 bases; nucleotides not matched to a gene: 6. Germline loops: CDR1 MNHEY, CDR2 SVGEGT. CDR3 length: 14 residues. The CDR3 sequence: CASSLQGQPYEQYF. The DNA of the CDR3 is TGTGCCAGCAGTCTACAGGGACAGCCCTACGAGCAGTACTTC.

The chain links TRBV6-1 to TRBJ1-5, with a possible D match to TRBD1 (5 bases). Germline values: CDR1 MNHNS, CDR2 SASEGT. CDR3 length equals 17 residues. V was shortened by 6 bases and J by 0 bases, with 18 bases between the two germline ends. The CDR3 coding sequence is TGTGCCAGCAGCCGGGTACCTTTGGGGCTTAGCAATCAGCCCCAGCATTTT. Translated, it gives CASSRVPLGLSNQPQHF.

This clonotype has a handful of counts. The V gene is TRBV20-1, the J gene TRBJ2-1, with TRBD2 as a possible D gene (5 bases). Germline values: CDR1 DFQATT, CDR2 SNEGSKA (reference sequence). V lost 0 bases and J 6 bases, leaving 9 bases between the germline ends. This CDR3 comprises 13 residues. The CDR3 here is CSARDKAVNEQFF. DNA of the CDR3: TGCAGTGCTAGAGATAAAGCGGTCAATGAGCAGTTCTTC.

This clonotype was detected many times. The rearrangement links TRBV4-1 to TRBJ1-1; TRBD1 is a possible D gene (5 bases). Per the germline V gene, CDR1 is MGHRA and CDR2 is YSYEKL. V was cut by 4 bases and J by 3 bases, with 15 bases left in between. The CDR3 is 15 amino acids. CDR3 sequence reads: CASSRGPSGDTEAFF. The CDR3, as DNA: TGCGCCAGCAGCCGGGGTCCGTCGGGGGACACTGAAGCTTTCTTT.